In this sample, the clone carrying this T cell receptor beta chain turned up a few times. As yet, its antigen is unknown. Trimming at V came to 7 bases and at J to 3 bases, leaving 4 bases not matched to a gene. Germline V gene sequence: CDR1 SQVTM, CDR2 ANQGSEA. CDR3 size: 14 residues. The sample belongs to a study of early T cells in non-severe SARS-CoV-2 infection. As for the study in general: Chains were unpaired, as sequencing was done on bulk RNA from unsorted whole blood. Broader study findings: VDJdb matching favored anti-spike CD8 responses, missing private and CD4 specificities.

Attachment of unique molecular identifiers to individual cDNA molecules was performed. TCRdb itself ran the 5' RACE reads through MiXCR, one entry per CDR3 protein. The repertoire has approximately 69,000 distinct CDR3 sequences, about 12% of them found once; the top ten carry almost 6.5%. V is TRBV29-1 and J is TRBJ2-2; 11 bases fit TRBD1. The material sequenced was whole blood. The receptor was derived from an adult who was a healthcare worker with PCR-confirmed SARS-CoV-2 infection or an uninfected control (not recorded which). As DNA, the CDR3 is TGCAGCGGGTGGGACAGGGGGTACACCGGGGAGCTGTTTTTT. Residues: CSGWDRGYTGELFF.